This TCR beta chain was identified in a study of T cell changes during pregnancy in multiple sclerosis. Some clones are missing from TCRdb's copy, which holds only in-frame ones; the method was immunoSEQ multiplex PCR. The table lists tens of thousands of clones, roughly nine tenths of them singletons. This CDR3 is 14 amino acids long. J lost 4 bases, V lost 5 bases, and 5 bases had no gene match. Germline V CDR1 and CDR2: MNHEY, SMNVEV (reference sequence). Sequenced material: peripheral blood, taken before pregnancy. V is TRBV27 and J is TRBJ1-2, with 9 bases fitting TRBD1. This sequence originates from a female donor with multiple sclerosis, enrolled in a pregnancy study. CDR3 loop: CASSPGTGIYGYTF. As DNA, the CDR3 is TGTGCCAGCAGTCCCGGGACAGGGATCTATGGCTACACCTTC.